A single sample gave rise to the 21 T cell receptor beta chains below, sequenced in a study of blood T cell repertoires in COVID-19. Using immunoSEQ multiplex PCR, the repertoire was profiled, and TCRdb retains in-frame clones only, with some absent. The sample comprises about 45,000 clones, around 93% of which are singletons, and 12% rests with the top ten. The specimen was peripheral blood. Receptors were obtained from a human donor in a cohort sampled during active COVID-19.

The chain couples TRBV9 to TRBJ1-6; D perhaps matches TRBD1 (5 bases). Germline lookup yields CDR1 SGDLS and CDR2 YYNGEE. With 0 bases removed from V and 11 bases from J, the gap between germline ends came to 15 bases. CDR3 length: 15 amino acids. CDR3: CASSVEGGEDAPLHF. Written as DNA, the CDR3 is TGTGCCAGCAGCGTAGAAGGAGGGGAGGATGCACCCCTCCACTTT.

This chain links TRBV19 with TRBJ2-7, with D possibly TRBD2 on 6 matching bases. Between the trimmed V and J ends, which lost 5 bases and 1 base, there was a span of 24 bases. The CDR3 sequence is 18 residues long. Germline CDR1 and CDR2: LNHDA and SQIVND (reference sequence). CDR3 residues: CASSFSGTQWGQSYEQYF. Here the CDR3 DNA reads TGTGCCAGTAGTTTCTCCGGGACTCAATGGGGCCAGTCCTACGAGCAGTACTTC. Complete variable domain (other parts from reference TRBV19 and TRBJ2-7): DGGITQSPKYLFRKEGQNVTLSCEQNLNHDAMYWYRQDPGQGLRLIYYSQIVNDFQKGDIAEGYSVSREKKESFPLTVTSAQKNPTAFYLCASSFSGTQWGQSYEQYFGPGTRLTVT.

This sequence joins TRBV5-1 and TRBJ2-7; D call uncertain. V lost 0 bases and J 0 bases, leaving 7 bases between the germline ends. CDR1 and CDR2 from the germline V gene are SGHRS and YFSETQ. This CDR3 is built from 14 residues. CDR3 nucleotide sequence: TGCGCCAGCAGCTTGGGGCCGGGCTCCTACGAGCAGTACTTC. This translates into CASSLGPGSYEQYF.

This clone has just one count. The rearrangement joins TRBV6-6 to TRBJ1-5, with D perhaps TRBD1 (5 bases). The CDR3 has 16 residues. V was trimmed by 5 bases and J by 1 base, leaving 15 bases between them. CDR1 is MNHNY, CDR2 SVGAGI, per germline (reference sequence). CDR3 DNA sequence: TGTGCCAGCAGTCGGCCCCAGGGAGGGAGCAATCAGCCCCAGCATTTT. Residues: CASSRPQGGSNQPQHF.

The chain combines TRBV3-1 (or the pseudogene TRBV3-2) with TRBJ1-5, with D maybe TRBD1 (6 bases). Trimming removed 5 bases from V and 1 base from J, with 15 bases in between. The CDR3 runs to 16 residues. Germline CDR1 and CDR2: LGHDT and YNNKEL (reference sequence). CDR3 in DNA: TGTGCCAGCAGCTTCGGGGGGCAGCTGAGCAATCAGCCCCAGCATTTT. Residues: CASSFGGQLSNQPQHF.

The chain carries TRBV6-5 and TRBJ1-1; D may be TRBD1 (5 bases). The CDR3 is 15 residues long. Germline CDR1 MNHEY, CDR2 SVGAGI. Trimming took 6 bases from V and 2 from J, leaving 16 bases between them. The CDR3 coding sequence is TGTGCCAGCAGCTTCGGGGGGGGGAGAAACACTGAAGCTTTCTTT. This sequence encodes CASSFGGGRNTEAFF.

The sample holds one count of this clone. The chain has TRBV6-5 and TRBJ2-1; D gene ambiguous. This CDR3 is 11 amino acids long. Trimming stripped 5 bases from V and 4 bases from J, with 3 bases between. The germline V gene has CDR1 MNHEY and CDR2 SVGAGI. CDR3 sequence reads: CASSLYNEQFF. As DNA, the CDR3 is TGTGCCAGCAGTCTGTACAATGAGCAGTTCTTC.

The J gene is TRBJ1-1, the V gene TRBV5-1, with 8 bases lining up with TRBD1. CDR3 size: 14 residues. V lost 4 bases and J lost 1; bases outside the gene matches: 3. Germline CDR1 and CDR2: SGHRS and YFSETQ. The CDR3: CASSGGTGNTEAFF. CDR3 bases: TGCGCCAGCAGCGGGGGGACAGGGAACACTGAAGCTTTCTTT.

The CDR3 sequence is CARGNGGSTEAFF. DNA of the CDR3: TGTGCCAGGGGGAACGGGGGGTCGACTGAAGCTTTCTTT. The chain combines TRBV5-4 with TRBJ1-1; maybe TRBD1 (5 bases). Between the trimmed V and J ends, which lost 8 bases and 5 bases, there was a span of 16 bases. Germline CDR1 reads SGHNT; CDR2 reads YYREEE (reference sequence). The CDR3 length is 13 residues.

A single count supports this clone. The CDR3 is CASSVSGSSYNEQFF. The CDR3 DNA follows: TGTGCCAGTAGTGTTAGCGGGAGCTCCTACAATGAGCAGTTCTTC. This rearrangement joins TRBV19 to TRBJ2-1; 9 nucleotides align to TRBD2. The CDR3 sequence is 15 residues long. Unmatched junction bases numbered 2, after V lost 5 bases and J lost 0 bases. CDR1 and CDR2 from the germline V gene are LNHDA and SQIVND (reference sequence).

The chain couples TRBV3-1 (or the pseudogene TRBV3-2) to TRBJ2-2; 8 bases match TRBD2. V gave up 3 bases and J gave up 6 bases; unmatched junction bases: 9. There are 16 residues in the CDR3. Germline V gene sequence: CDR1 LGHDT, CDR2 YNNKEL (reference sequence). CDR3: CASSQLKGTRAGELFF. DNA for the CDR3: TGTGCCAGCAGCCAGCTCAAGGGGACTAGGGCCGGGGAGCTGTTTTTT.

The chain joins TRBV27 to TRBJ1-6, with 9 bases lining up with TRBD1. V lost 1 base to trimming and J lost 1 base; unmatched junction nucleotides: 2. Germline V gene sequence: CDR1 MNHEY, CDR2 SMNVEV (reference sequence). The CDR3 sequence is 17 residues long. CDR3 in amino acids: CASSLFGTGSYNSPLHF. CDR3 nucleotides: TGTGCCAGCAGTTTATTTGGGACAGGGTCCTATAATTCACCCCTCCACTTT.

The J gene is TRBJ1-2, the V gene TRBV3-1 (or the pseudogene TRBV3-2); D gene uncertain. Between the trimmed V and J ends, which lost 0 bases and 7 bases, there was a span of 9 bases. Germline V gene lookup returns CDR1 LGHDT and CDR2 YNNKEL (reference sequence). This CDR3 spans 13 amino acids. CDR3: CASSQEIVGGYTF. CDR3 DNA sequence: TGTGCCAGCAGCCAAGAAATAGTCGGTGGCTACACCTTC.

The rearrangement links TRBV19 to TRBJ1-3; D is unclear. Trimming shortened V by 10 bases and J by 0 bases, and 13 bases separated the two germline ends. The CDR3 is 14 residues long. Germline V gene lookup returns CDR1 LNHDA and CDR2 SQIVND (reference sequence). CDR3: CATSRRDSGNTIYF. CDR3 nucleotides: TGTGCCACTTCCCGACGGGACTCTGGAAACACCATATATTTT.

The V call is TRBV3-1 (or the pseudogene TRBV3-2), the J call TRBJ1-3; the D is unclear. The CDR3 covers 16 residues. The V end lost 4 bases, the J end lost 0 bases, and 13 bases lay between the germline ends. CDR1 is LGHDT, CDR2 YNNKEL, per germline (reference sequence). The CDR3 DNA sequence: TGTGCCAGCAGCCCCCCTTCCAGGCCCTCTGGAAACACCATATATTTT. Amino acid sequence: CASSPPSRPSGNTIYF.

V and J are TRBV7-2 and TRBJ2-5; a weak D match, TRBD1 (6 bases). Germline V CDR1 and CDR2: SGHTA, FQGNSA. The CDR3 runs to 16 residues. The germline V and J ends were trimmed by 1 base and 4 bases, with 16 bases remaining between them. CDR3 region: CASSLDGQRSGETQYF. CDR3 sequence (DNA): TGTGCCAGCAGCTTAGATGGACAGCGTTCCGGAGAGACCCAGTACTTC.

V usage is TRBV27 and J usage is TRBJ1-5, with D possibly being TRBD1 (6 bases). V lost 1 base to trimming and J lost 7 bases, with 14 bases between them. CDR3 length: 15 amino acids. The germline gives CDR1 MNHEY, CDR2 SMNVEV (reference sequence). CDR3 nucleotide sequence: TGTGCCAGCAGTTTATGGGGTACAGGGTACCAGCCCCAGCATTTT. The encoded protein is CASSLWGTGYQPQHF.

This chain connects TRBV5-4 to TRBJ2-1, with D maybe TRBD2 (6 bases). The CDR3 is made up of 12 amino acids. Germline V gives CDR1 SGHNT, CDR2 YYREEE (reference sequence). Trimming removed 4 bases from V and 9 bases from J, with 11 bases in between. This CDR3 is CASSRTSFEQFF. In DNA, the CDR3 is TGTGCCAGCAGCCGAACTAGCTTTGAGCAGTTCTTC.

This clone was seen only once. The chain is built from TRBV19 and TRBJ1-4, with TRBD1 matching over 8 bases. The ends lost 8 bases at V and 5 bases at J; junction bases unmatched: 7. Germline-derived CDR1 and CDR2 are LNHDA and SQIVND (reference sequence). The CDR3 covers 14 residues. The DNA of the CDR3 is TGTGCCAGTTCTCAGGGGGCGCGAAATGAAAAACTGTTTTTT. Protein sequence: CASSQGARNEKLFF. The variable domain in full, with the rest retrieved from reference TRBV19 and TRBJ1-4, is DGGITQSPKYLFRKEGQNVTLSCEQNLNHDAMYWYRQDPGQGLRLIYYSQIVNDFQKGDIAEGYSVSREKKESFPLTVTSAQKNPTAFYLCASSQGARNEKLFFGSGTQLSVL.

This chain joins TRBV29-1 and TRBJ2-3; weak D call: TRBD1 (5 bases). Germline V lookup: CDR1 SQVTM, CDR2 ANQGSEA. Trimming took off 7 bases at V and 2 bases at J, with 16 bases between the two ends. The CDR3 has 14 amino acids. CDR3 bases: TGCAGCGGGACAAAGGGAACTCACACAGATACGCAGTATTTT. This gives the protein CSGTKGTHTDTQYF.

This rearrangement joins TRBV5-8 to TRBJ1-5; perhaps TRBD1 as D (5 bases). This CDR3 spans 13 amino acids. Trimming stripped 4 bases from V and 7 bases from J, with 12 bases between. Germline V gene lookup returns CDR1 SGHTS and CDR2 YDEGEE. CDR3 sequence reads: CASSQTWGQPQHF. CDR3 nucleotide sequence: TGTGCCAGCAGCCAAACTTGGGGCCAGCCCCAGCATTTT.